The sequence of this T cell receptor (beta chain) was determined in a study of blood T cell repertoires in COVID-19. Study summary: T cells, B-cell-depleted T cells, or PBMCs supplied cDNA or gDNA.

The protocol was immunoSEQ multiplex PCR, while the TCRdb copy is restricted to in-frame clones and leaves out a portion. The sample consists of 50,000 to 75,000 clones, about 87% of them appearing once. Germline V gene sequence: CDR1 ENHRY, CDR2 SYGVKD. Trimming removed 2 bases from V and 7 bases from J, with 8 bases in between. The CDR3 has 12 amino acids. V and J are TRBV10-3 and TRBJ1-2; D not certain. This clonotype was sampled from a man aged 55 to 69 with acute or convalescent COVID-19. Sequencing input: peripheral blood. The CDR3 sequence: CAISERTRGYTF. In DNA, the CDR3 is TGTGCCATCAGTGAGAGGACTCGTGGCTACACCTTC.